The 24 T cell receptor beta chains presented below share a single source sample, sequenced in a study of shared clonotypes between healthy human individuals. CD45RO-negative, CCR7-selected cells formed the naive CD8 fraction, which excluded terminally differentiated effector memory CD45RA+ cells. Some clones are missing from TCRdb's copy, which holds only in-frame ones; the method was immunoSEQ multiplex PCR. The sample records about 2.1 million clones, about 93% being singletons. The sequenced material came from naive CD8+ T cells from PBMCs. Receptors were obtained from a man younger than 35 in good health. Some clones in this sample may be carry-over from other donors' samples.

The chain joins TRBV9 to TRBJ1-4; possibly TRBD1 for D (6 bases). The CDR3 length is 15 residues. V was trimmed by 3 bases and J by 5 bases, leaving 14 bases between them. Germline loops: CDR1 SGDLS, CDR2 YYNGEE. CDR3 DNA: TGTGCCAGCAGCGCCCACGGGGGGCGGAATGAAAAACTGTTTTTT. Residues: CASSAHGGRNEKLFF.

This clone has just one count. The sample holds other DNA sequences that translate to the same CDR3. The genes are TRBV5-6 and TRBJ1-2; possible D gene TRBD1, 5 bases. CDR1 is SGHDT, CDR2 YYEEEE, per germline. The CDR3 has 12 residues. Between the trimmed V and J ends, which lost 2 bases and 7 bases, there was a span of 9 bases. The CDR3, as DNA: TGTGCCAGCAGCTTCCAGGGTGGTGGCTACACCTTC. Translating gives CASSFQGGGYTF.

This rearrangement joins TRBV4-1 to TRBJ1-2, with 7 bases aligning to TRBD1. Germline loops: CDR1 MGHRA, CDR2 YSYEKL. J gave up 7 bases and V 2 bases, and 10 bases lay outside the gene matches. The CDR3 has 15 amino acids. Here the CDR3 reads CASSQSTGWLLGYTF. The CDR3 coding sequence is TGCGCCAGCAGCCAATCGACAGGGTGGCTTCTTGGCTACACCTTC.

DNA for the CDR3: TGTGCCAGCAGCGCCCGAAATAGCGGGAGGTACGAGCAGTACTTC. Translated: CASSARNSGRYEQYF. The chain links TRBV9 to TRBJ2-7; 10 bases are shared with TRBD2. The CDR3 is 15 residues long. Trimming removed 3 bases from V and 4 bases from J; junction bases left unmatched: 7. In germline, CDR1 is SGDLS, CDR2 YYNGEE.

V usage is TRBV7-2 and J usage is TRBJ2-1, with 9 bases fitting TRBD2. V trimming: 5 bases; J trimming: 9 bases; junction bases outside the gene matches: 2. The CDR3 length is 12 residues. Germline CDR1 reads SGHTA; CDR2 reads FQGNSA. The CDR3 DNA follows: TGTGCCAGCAGCCGAGCGGGGGGTGAGCAGTTCTTC. Its protein is CASSRAGGEQFF.

The gene calls are TRBV28 and TRBJ1-5; 7 nucleotides match TRBD1. V lost 6 bases to trimming and J lost 3 bases; unmatched junction nucleotides: 5. Per the germline V gene, CDR1 is MDHEN and CDR2 is SYDVKM. The CDR3 is 14 residues long. In nucleotides, the CDR3 is TGTGCCAGCAGGGATACAGGGGACAATCAGCCCCAGCATTTT. It specifies CASRDTGDNQPQHF.

This rearrangement joins TRBV5-1 to TRBJ2-1; 11 bases fit TRBD2. The CDR3 extends over 16 amino acids. Germline assignment: CDR1 SGHRS and CDR2 YFSETQ. V shed 7 bases, J shed 0 bases, and the junction held 6 bases outside the gene matches. This chain's CDR3 is CASAWTSGPSYNEQFF. DNA for the CDR3: TGCGCCAGCGCCTGGACTAGCGGGCCCTCCTACAATGAGCAGTTCTTC.

This chain connects TRBV5-1 to TRBJ2-7; 9 bases line up with TRBD2. This CDR3 comprises 15 residues. The J segment lost 1 base and the V segment lost 2 bases, leaving 4 bases of the junction unmatched. In germline, CDR1 is SGHRS, CDR2 YFSETQ. The CDR3 sequence: CASSFRLAESYEQYF. CDR3 DNA: TGCGCCAGCAGCTTCCGACTAGCGGAATCCTACGAGCAGTACTTC.

The chain links TRBV4-2 to TRBJ1-2; D call uncertain. The CDR3 spans 14 residues. Germline-derived CDR1 and CDR2 are LGHNA and YNFKEQ. V lost 2 bases to trimming and J lost 3 bases, with 10 bases between them. The CDR3 is CASSQLRDHYGYTF. The CDR3 nucleotides read TGTGCCAGCAGCCAATTGAGAGACCACTATGGCTACACCTTC.

CDR3 sequence: CASSTTRGTGELFF. CDR3 bases: TGTGCCAGCAGCACGACCCGGGGGACCGGGGAGCTGTTTTTT. V gene TRBV7-7 combines with J gene TRBJ2-2; the D gene is possibly TRBD2 (6 bases). Germline V CDR1 and CDR2: SSHAT, FNYEAQ (reference sequence). The CDR3 sequence is 14 residues long. The V end lost 5 bases, the J end lost 5 bases, and 12 bases lay between the germline ends.

The chain employs TRBV1 and TRBJ2-1; TRBD1, the D gene given by the table, was not confirmed from the DNA. TRBV1 is labeled a pseudogene. The CDR3 is 16 amino acids. The CDR3 coding sequence is TGCACCAGCAGCCAAAAAAGGGGCCCGACAAACAATGAGCAGTTCTTC. This codes for CTSSQKRGPTNNEQFF.

This clone came up once. The chain couples TRBV7-9 to TRBJ1-2; perhaps TRBD1 as D (6 bases). The CDR3 totals 18 residues. Per germline, CDR1 SEHNR and CDR2 FQNEAQ (reference sequence). V lost 1 base to trimming and J lost 1 base, with 19 bases between them. Written as DNA, the CDR3 is TGTGCCAGCAGCTTAGAGGGGGATTACAGGGACCTTAACTATGGCTACACCTTC. Its translation is CASSLEGDYRDLNYGYTF. The whole variable domain, remainder taken from reference TRBV7-9 and TRBJ1-2, is DTGVSQNPRHKITKRGQNVTFRCDPISEHNRLYWYRQTLGQGPEFLTYFQNEAQLEKSRLLSDRFSAERPKGSFSTLEIQRTEQGDSAMYLCASSLEGDYRDLNYGYTFGSGTRLTVV.

The chain carries TRBV6-5 and TRBJ2-5; no clear D. The length of the CDR3 is 13 residues. V was pared by 2 bases and J by 4 bases, with 8 bases between. Germline V lookup: CDR1 MNHEY, CDR2 SVGAGI. CDR3 protein: CASSYGDPETQYF. For the CDR3, the DNA is TGTGCCAGCAGTTACGGGGATCCAGAGACCCAGTACTTC.

The chain recombines TRBV30 with TRBJ1-1; D gene uncertain. CDR1 is GTSNPN and CDR2 is SVGIG in the germline V gene (reference sequence). The CDR3 runs 12 residues. V was cut by 5 bases and J by 5 bases, with 12 bases left in between. CDR3 in amino acids: CAWSWGWTEAFF. In nucleotides, the CDR3 is TGTGCCTGGTCTTGGGGTTGGACTGAAGCTTTCTTT.

This clone showed up just once. The CDR3 protein is CASSRGTEPSNEQFF. CDR3 bases: TGTGCCAGCAGTCGAGGGACAGAACCTTCCAATGAGCAGTTCTTC. The V call is TRBV6-5, the J call TRBJ2-1; 7 nucleotides agree with TRBD1. CDR3 length: 15 residues. J lost 6 bases, V lost 5 bases, and 10 bases had no gene match. Per the germline V gene, CDR1 is MNHEY and CDR2 is SVGAGI.

This chain joins TRBV9 and TRBJ2-1; D possibly corresponds to TRBD2 (6 bases). This CDR3 region has 14 residues. Per the germline V gene, CDR1 is SGDLS and CDR2 is YYNGEE. V lost 4 bases and J lost 3, with 11 bases in between. CDR3 in DNA: TGTGCCAGCAGCCGGGACTCCGACTACAATGAGCAGTTCTTC. Translating it yields CASSRDSDYNEQFF.

CDR3 region: CASSQATRYNEQFF. The CDR3 bases are TGTGCCAGCAGCCAGGCCACTCGTTACAATGAGCAGTTCTTC. This rearrangement joins TRBV28 to TRBJ2-1, with D hard to call. This CDR3 has 14 amino acids. Germline V gene sequence: CDR1 MDHEN, CDR2 SYDVKM. V was shortened by 6 bases and J by 4 bases, with 13 bases between the two germline ends.

The sample holds one count of this clone. The chain carries TRBV2 and TRBJ1-1; tentative D call: TRBD1 (6 bases). CDR3 length equals 15 residues. Germline V gives CDR1 SNHLY, CDR2 FYNNEI. V dropped 2 bases and J dropped 11 bases, with 21 bases sitting between them. As DNA, the CDR3 is TGTGCCAGCAGTGAAAGGGGGGGACCCTCAGAGGAGGCTTTCTTT. It codes for CASSERGGPSEEAFF.

The rearrangement uses TRBV6-6 and TRBJ2-1; perhaps TRBD1 as D (5 bases). CDR3 length: 14 amino acids. V was trimmed by 1 base and J by 6 bases, leaving 10 bases between them. Germline assignment: CDR1 MNHNY and CDR2 SVGAGI (reference sequence). This chain's CDR3 is CASSYFAGFNEQFF. The CDR3 coding sequence is TGTGCCAGCAGTTACTTCGCAGGGTTCAATGAGCAGTTCTTC.

The rearrangement joins TRBV5-1 to TRBJ1-4, with D perhaps TRBD1 (6 bases). CDR1 and CDR2 (germline): SGHRS, YFSETQ. V lost 0 bases and J lost 4, with 10 bases in between. The CDR3 loop spans 15 amino acids. The CDR3 sequence is CASSLEGHINEKLFF. The CDR3 DNA reads as TGCGCCAGCAGCTTGGAGGGACACATTAATGAAAAACTGTTTTTT.

The chain is built from TRBV30 and TRBJ1-2, with TRBD1 identical over 8 bases. CDR3 length: 13 amino acids. Per germline, CDR1 GTSNPN and CDR2 SVGIG (reference sequence). V gave up 7 bases and J gave up 5 bases; unmatched junction bases: 9. This chain's CDR3 is CASDRGDRYGYTF. The CDR3 coding sequence is TGTGCCTCCGACAGGGGAGATCGGTATGGCTACACCTTC.

On this clone itself: Germline and junction disagree at one end, which may indicate a read error. CDR3 coding DNA: TGCAGTGCTGGAGTCTCCCACGAGCAGTACTTC. This translates into CSAGVSHEQYF. The gene calls are TRBV20-1 and TRBJ2-7, with unresolved D. Germline V gene data show CDR1 as DFQATT and CDR2 as SNEGSKA (reference sequence). The CDR3 contains 11 residues.

The V call is TRBV30, the J call TRBJ2-7, with TRBD1 matching 7 bases. The CDR3 contains 11 residues. Germline CDR1 is GTSNPN and CDR2 is SVGIG (reference sequence). Trimming at V came to 5 bases and at J to 4 bases, leaving 2 bases not matched to a gene. The DNA of the CDR3 is TGTGCCTGGTCACAGGGGTACGAGCAGTACTTC. It specifies CAWSQGYEQYF.

To note about this clone: Other nucleotide sequences in the sample specify the same CDR3. The V call is TRBV7-8, the J call TRBJ2-7, with 9 bases that match TRBD1. The CDR3 totals 14 residues. V was clipped by 3 bases and J by 2 bases; unmatched bases: 2. CDR1 SGHVS and CDR2 FQNEAQ come from the germline V gene. The CDR3 is CASSLGTGTYEQYF. The DNA for the CDR3 is TGTGCCAGCAGCTTGGGGACAGGGACCTACGAGCAGTACTTC.